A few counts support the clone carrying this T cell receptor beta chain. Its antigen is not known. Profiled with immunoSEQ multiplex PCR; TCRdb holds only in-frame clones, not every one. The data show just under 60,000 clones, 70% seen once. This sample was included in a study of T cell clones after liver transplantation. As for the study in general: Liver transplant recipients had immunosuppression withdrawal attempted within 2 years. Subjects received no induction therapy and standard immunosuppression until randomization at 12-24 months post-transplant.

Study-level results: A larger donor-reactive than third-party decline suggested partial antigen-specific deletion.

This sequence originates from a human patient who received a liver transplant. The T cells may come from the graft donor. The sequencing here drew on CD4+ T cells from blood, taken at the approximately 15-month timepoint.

CDR3 region: CALLPTGTPYNEQFF. The CDR3 DNA sequence: TGTGCCCTTCTTCCGACCGGGACACCCTACAATGAGCAGTTCTTC. The V gene is TRBV27, the J gene TRBJ2-1; a possible D gene is TRBD1 (6 bases). Germline lookup yields CDR1 MNHEY and CDR2 SMNVEV (reference sequence). This CDR3 has 15 residues. Trimming pared 11 bases from V and 2 bases from J, leaving 19 bases between.